These T cell receptor beta chains were read from a single sample in a study of cytomegalovirus exposure and HLA in healthy donors. TCRdb's table, derived via immunoSEQ multiplex PCR, lists solely in-frame clones and lacks some. The profile shows some 180,000 clones, roughly 87% of them singletons. Input material: PBMCs. The receptors shown here come from a man aged 40-55 years in good health and CMV-seronegative. Each CDR3 is given with its conserved first and last residue. The D gene is left open where the match is weak. Rows give clone size only sometimes, using once, few, many, or a class for an expanded clone.

J | D | V | size | CDR3 | DNA
TRBJ2-1 | TRBD2 | TRBV11-3 | . | CASSLMGGDNEQFF | TGTGCCAGCAGCTTAATGGGAGGGGACAATGAGCAGTTCTTC
TRBJ1-2 | . | TRBV7-6 | few | CASSLGGVIAYGYTF | TGTGCCAGCAGCTTAGGCGGGGTGATCGCCTATGGCTACACCTTC
TRBJ2-5 | TRBD1 | TRBV6-6 | . | CASRAPGQGQETQYF | TGTGCCAGCAGGGCTCCGGGACAGGGACAAGAGACCCAGTACTTC
TRBJ1-1 | . | TRBV21-1 | . | CASSKGSGGAGNEAFF | TGTGCCAGCAGCAAAGGGTCAGGGGGCGCGGGAAATGAAGCTTTCTTT
TRBJ2-7 | TRBD2 | TRBV10-3 | . | CATRGSGSTSYEQYF | TGTGCCACGAGGGGCAGCGGGAGCACGTCGTACGAGCAGTACTTC
TRBJ2-1 | TRBD2 | TRBV20-1 | . | CRPSGNNEQFF | TGCAGGCCAAGCGGGAACAATGAGCAGTTCTTC
TRBJ2-1 | . | TRBV7-3 | . | CASSLTGDCYNEQFF | TGTGCCAGCAGCTTAACCGGGGACTGCTACAATGAGCAGTTCTTC
TRBJ2-5 | TRBD2 | TRBV6-5 | . | CASSYTSGVETQYF | TGTGCCAGCAGTTACACTAGCGGGGTGGAGACCCAGTACTTC
TRBJ2-7 | TRBD1 | TRBV4-1 | . | CASSPGQGAREQYF | TGCGCCAGCAGCCCGGGACAGGGGGCGCGGGAGCAGTACTTC
TRBJ2-7 | TRBD2 | TRBV30 | . | CAWNRLAAYEQYF | TGTGCCTGGAACAGACTAGCGGCGTACGAGCAGTACTTC
TRBJ2-5 | . | TRBV4-1 | . | CASSQDRGTQYF | TGCGCCAGCAGCCAAGACCGAGGGACCCAGTACTTC